The following is a TCR beta chain sequence with its context. Its cognate antigen is unknown. The sample belongs to a study of cytomegalovirus exposure and HLA in healthy donors. The overall study: Across a few hundred genotyped donors, over 70% landed in the Caucasian-associated ancestry cluster. Study-wide results and limits: Both high specificity and high sensitivity reportedly marked the classifier's diagnosis of cytomegalovirus status. Later analysis identified several of the most significant clusters that appeared linked to common viral pathogens.

The CDR3 sequence is 14 residues long. Germline V gene lookup returns CDR1 SEHNR and CDR2 FQNEAQ (reference sequence). Germline trimming cut 4 bases from V and 5 bases from J; bases unmatched to any gene: 4. The PCR contained 60 Vbeta and 13 Jbeta primers. Source study methods: Around 11 million shared chains were among around 80 million unique TCR beta chains counted in a later analysis. Assay: immunoSEQ multiplex PCR; the TCRdb copy retains only in-frame clones and omits some. V and J calls and clone size are those listed in that table; D and trimming were worked out from the DNA. The table includes about 190,000 clones, 60% to 80% detected once.

Sequenced sample: PBMCs. This TCR was recovered from a woman younger than 45 in good health and CMV-seropositive. V gene TRBV7-9 combines with J gene TRBJ2-7; 11 bases fit TRBD1. This CDR3 reads CASSSGQGGDEQYF. CDR3 sequence (DNA): TGTGCCAGCAGCTCGGGACAGGGGGGCGACGAGCAGTACTTC.